This TCR beta chain was identified in a study of blood T cell repertoires in COVID-19. Study background: There were acute and convalescent COVID-19 samples, and they came from the United States, Italy and Spain.

The CDR3 covers 16 residues. V lost 4 bases and J lost 2; bases outside the gene matches: 8. In germline, CDR1 is SGHAT, CDR2 FQNNGV. Original processing methods: Estimated nucleated cell counts came from reference gene primer amplification. Sequencing used immunoSEQ multiplex PCR; TCRdb keeps in-frame clones, though not all of them. V and J calls and clone size are given by that table; D and trimming were obtained from the DNA. The sample gives over 600,000 clones, 75% to 90% of which show up once; more than 0.25% is in the top ten. The receptor comes from a woman in her late teens or twenties with acute or convalescent COVID-19. The sample consisted of peripheral blood. V usage is TRBV11-2 and J usage is TRBJ2-7; TRBD1 matches 10 bases. The CDR3 region has the DNA TGTGCCAGCAGCTCCATGACCGGGACAGGGGCCTACGAGCAGTACTTC. The encoded protein is CASSSMTGTGAYEQYF.